This T cell receptor (beta chain) stems from a study of T cells after somatic rescue of genetic block. CDR1 is SQVTM and CDR2 is ANQGSEA in the germline V gene. CDR3 size: 13 residues. The V and J ends lost 7 bases and 8 bases, in that order; junction bases with no gene match: 4. TCRdb keeps only in-frame clones here, not all; method: immunoSEQ multiplex PCR. Here the sample spans roughly 120,000 clones, around 90% being singletons. The sample holds one count of this clone. The sample consisted of peripheral blood mononuclear cells (PBMCs). This sequence originates from a woman in her late teens or twenties. V gene TRBV29-1 combines with J gene TRBJ1-6; the match to TRBD1 covers 11 bases. The CDR3 protein is CSAGQGGDSPLHF. The CDR3, as DNA: TGCAGCGCGGGACAGGGGGGGGATTCACCCCTCCACTTT.